A single sample gave rise to the 2 T cell receptor beta chains below, sequenced in a study of T-cell memory formation after mild COVID-19. TCRdb processed the 5' RACE reads anew with MiXCR; each CDR3 protein has one entry. The sample yields approximately 350,000 distinct CDR3 sequences, about an eighth seen once. The specimen sequenced was PBMCs or a T cell subset sorted from them (not recorded which). Source of these receptors: a man aged 18 to 35 who had mild COVID-19 (a few samples of this study predate the infection). Cell type and time point are not known.

V usage is TRBV12-3 or TRBV12-4 and J usage is TRBJ2-1; either TRBD1 or TRBD2 may supply D (7 bases each). The CDR3 runs 14 residues. V shed 5 bases and J shed 9 bases, with 17 bases lying between them. This CDR3 is CASSPQGGLGEQFF. CDR3 in DNA: TGTGCCAGCAGTCCCCAGGGGGGGCTGGGTGAGCAGTTCTTC.

Many counts were recorded for this clonotype. The chain uses TRBV12-3 or TRBV12-4 and TRBJ1-5; TRBD1 might be the D (5 bases). The CDR3 sequence is 14 residues long. The germline V and J ends were trimmed by 4 bases and 0 bases, with 7 bases remaining between them. The CDR3 nucleotides are TGTGCCAGCAGTTGGGGCAATAGCAATCAGCCCCAGCATTTT. Translating it yields CASSWGNSNQPQHF.